The 23 T cell receptor beta chains below were found in one sample sequenced in a study of OX40 agonist ivuxolimab in advanced cancers. Clones were sequenced by immunoSEQ multiplex PCR, and TCRdb holds only the in-frame ones, with some missing. Of some 62,000 clones listed, 79% are singletons. This specimen was CD4+ or CD8+ T cells sorted from blood, taken in a trial of the OX40 agonist ivuxolimab. The receptor source for this set is an adult with an advanced solid tumor such as melanoma, head and neck, liver or kidney cancer.

This sequence joins TRBV29-1 and TRBJ2-2; TRBD2 might be the D (6 bases). The CDR3 has 13 amino acids. Germline V gene lookup returns CDR1 SQVTM and CDR2 ANQGSEA. V lost 5 bases, J lost 7 bases, and 14 bases lay in between. The CDR3 DNA reads as TGCAGCGTTCTGACTAGTCAGGGCGGGGAGCTGTTTTTT. This encodes CSVLTSQGGELFF.

The genes are TRBV19 and TRBJ2-7; 10 bases match TRBD1. Germline V gene sequence: CDR1 LNHDA, CDR2 SQIVND (reference sequence). V lost 7 bases, J lost 5 bases, and 11 bases stayed unmatched. This CDR3 region has 15 residues. CDR3 amino acids: CASKSGPGQGNEQYF. Here the CDR3 DNA reads TGTGCCAGTAAATCGGGACCGGGACAGGGGAACGAGCAGTACTTC.

The gene calls are TRBV27 and TRBJ2-5, with no clear D. CDR3 length: 13 amino acids. V was cut by 8 bases and J by 5 bases, with 15 bases left in between. Germline lookup yields CDR1 MNHEY and CDR2 SMNVEV (reference sequence). The CDR3 DNA sequence: TGTGCCAGCCAGCGACTGGGTGTGGAGACCCAGTACTTC. This encodes CASQRLGVETQYF.

The chain has TRBV5-6 and TRBJ2-7; TRBD2 matches 9 bases. The CDR3 sequence is 17 residues long. Germline CDR1 and CDR2: SGHDT and YYEEEE. After removal of 6 bases from V and 2 bases from J, the junction contained 15 bases not matched to a gene. The DNA for the CDR3 is TGTGCCAGCAACCGTTTGCCACCTAGCGGGGCAACCTACGAGCAGTACTTC. The encoded protein is CASNRLPPSGATYEQYF.

The genes are TRBV6-5 and TRBJ2-1, with 7 nucleotides matching TRBD1. The length of the CDR3 is 15 residues. The junction had 12 bases not matched to a gene; V was cut back by 6 bases and J by 7 bases. Germline values: CDR1 MNHEY, CDR2 SVGAGI. The CDR3 protein is CASSPRQGIANEQFF. DNA of the CDR3: TGTGCCAGCAGCCCCCGACAGGGTATCGCTAATGAGCAGTTCTTC.

The sample holds a few counts of this clone. The chain has TRBV28 and TRBJ2-2; either TRBD1 or TRBD2 may fit D (5 bases each). The CDR3 totals 15 residues. Germline CDR1 is MDHEN and CDR2 is SYDVKM. Between the trimmed V and J ends, which lost 6 bases and 7 bases, there was a span of 18 bases. The CDR3 region is CASSSGGVGDGELFF. DNA for the CDR3: TGTGCCAGCAGCTCCGGCGGCGTGGGGGACGGGGAGCTGTTTTTT.

Note on this clone: At one of its ends the junction is not consistent with the germline gene, which may arise from a read error. The chain employs TRBV19 and TRBJ1-6, with 8 bases identical to TRBD1. Germline CDR1 is LNHDA and CDR2 is SQIVND (reference sequence). The CDR3 length is 15 residues. CDR3 coding DNA: TGTGCCAGTAGCAACAGGGGGTCCTCTAATTCACCCCTCCACTTT. Protein product: CASSNRGSSNSPLHF.

The chain uses TRBV7-2 and TRBJ1-6; no clear D. Germline V gene sequence: CDR1 SGHTA, CDR2 FQGNSA. CDR3 size: 13 residues. V lost 5 bases and J lost 6, with 8 bases in between. The CDR3 sequence: CASSPPGNSPLHF. In DNA form, the CDR3 reads TGTGCCAGCAGCCCCCCGGGTAATTCACCCCTCCACTTT.

The rearrangement links TRBV7-2 to TRBJ2-2, with a possible D match to TRBD1 (5 bases). The CDR3 extends over 14 amino acids. CDR1 and CDR2 from the germline V gene are SGHTA and FQGNSA. V was shortened by 2 bases and J by 3 bases, with 7 bases between the two germline ends. This chain's CDR3 is CASSLKGDTGELFF. CDR3 nucleotide sequence: TGTGCCAGCAGCTTAAAAGGGGACACCGGGGAGCTGTTTTTT.

The genes are TRBV4-2 and TRBJ2-7; TRBD2 aligns across 8 bases. Germline CDR1 and CDR2: LGHNA and YNFKEQ. The CDR3 extends over 14 amino acids. After removal of 4 bases from V and 4 bases from J, the junction contained 6 bases not matched to a gene. The CDR3 spells CASSPRGGTYEQYF. The CDR3 region has the DNA TGTGCCAGCAGCCCTCGGGGGGGTACATACGAGCAGTACTTC.

In nucleotides, the CDR3 is TGTGCCAGCGGAGACAGGGTGCTAGCCAAAAACATTCAGTACTTC. Its protein is CASGDRVLAKNIQYF. The rearrangement uses TRBV2 and TRBJ2-4, with 7 bases that match TRBD1. This CDR3 has 15 residues. The germline gives CDR1 SNHLY, CDR2 FYNNEI. The V and J ends lost 8 bases and 0 bases, in that order; junction bases with no gene match: 7.

By share, this clone ranks as medium-sized. Other DNA sequences from this sample encode an identical CDR3 as well. The chain employs TRBV9 and TRBJ1-2, with a weak D call TRBD1 (5 bases). Germline CDR1 reads SGDLS; CDR2 reads YYNGEE. The length of the CDR3 is 13 residues. Trimming pared 3 bases from V and 8 bases from J, leaving 14 bases between. The DNA for the CDR3 is TGTGCCAGCAGCGCCCTAGAGGGGTTCGGCTACACCTTC. Translated, it gives CASSALEGFGYTF.

The rearrangement links TRBV2 to TRBJ1-2; TRBD1 matches 7 bases. CDR3 size: 15 residues. Germline values: CDR1 SNHLY, CDR2 FYNNEI. V was pared by 6 bases and J by 3 bases, with 10 bases of the junction left unmatched. The CDR3 nucleotides are TGTGCCAGCAGCCCCAGGGGGTTCTATGACTATGGCTACACCTTC. Protein product: CASSPRGFYDYGYTF.

This clone was seen a single time. This chain links TRBV10-3 with TRBJ1-1; a possible D gene is TRBD1 (5 bases). Per the germline V gene, CDR1 is ENHRY and CDR2 is SYGVKD. Between the trimmed V and J ends, which lost 3 bases and 0 bases, there was a span of 8 bases. The CDR3 runs 14 residues. CDR3 in amino acids: CAISDPTVNTEAFF. CDR3 nucleotide sequence: TGTGCCATCAGTGACCCGACAGTGAACACTGAAGCTTTCTTT.

The chain couples TRBV2 to TRBJ1-2; unclear D gene. The CDR3 totals 12 residues. V was trimmed by 2 bases and J by 5 bases, leaving 6 bases between them. CDR1 SNHLY and CDR2 FYNNEI come from the germline V gene. CDR3 nucleotide sequence: TGTGCCAGCAGTGAAAGGATATATGGCTACACCTTC. Protein product: CASSERIYGYTF. Based on the CDR3 plus reference TRBV2 and TRBJ1-2, the full variable domain is EPEVTQTPSHQVTQMGQEVILRCVPISNHLYFYWYRQILGQKVEFLVSFYNNEISEKSEIFDDQFSVERPDGSNFTLKIRSTKLEDSAMYFCASSERIYGYTFGSGTRLTVV.

This chain connects TRBV30 to TRBJ2-3, with TRBD2 matching over 7 bases. J lost 0 bases, V lost 2 bases, and 2 bases had no gene match. This CDR3 has 14 amino acids. Germline V gene data show CDR1 as GTSNPN and CDR2 as SVGIG (reference sequence). This chain's CDR3 is CAWSRTSSTDTQYF. The DNA for the CDR3 is TGTGCCTGGAGTCGGACTAGTAGCACAGATACGCAGTATTTT.

The chain couples TRBV9 to TRBJ2-2, with a tentative D call TRBD1 (5 bases). There are 13 residues in the CDR3. Germline V gene data show CDR1 as SGDLS and CDR2 as YYNGEE. V lost 1 base and J lost 6, with 7 bases in between. The CDR3 protein is CASSVQGAGELFF. Here the CDR3 DNA reads TGTGCCAGCAGCGTACAAGGGGCCGGGGAGCTGTTTTTT. The full variable domain, rest sourced from reference TRBV9 and TRBJ2-2, is DSGVTQTPKHLITATGQRVTLRCSPRSGDLSVYWYQQSLDQGLQFLIQYYNGEERAKGNILERFSAQQFPDLHSELNLSSLELGDSALYFCASSVQGAGELFFGEGSRLTVL.

The rearrangement links TRBV5-6 to TRBJ2-5; the D is unclear. V lost 0 bases to trimming and J lost 5 bases, with 8 bases between them. Per the germline V gene, CDR1 is SGHDT and CDR2 is YYEEEE. The CDR3 loop spans 13 amino acids. As DNA, the CDR3 is TGTGCCAGCAGCTTGGCCTCCGAGGAGACCCAGTACTTC. Encoded protein: CASSLASEETQYF.

J is TRBJ2-3 and V is TRBV11-2, with D hard to call. The CDR3 contains 14 residues. Germline V gives CDR1 SGHAT, CDR2 FQNNGV. V was shortened by 0 bases and J by 0 bases, with 4 bases between the two germline ends. The CDR3 loop reads CASSLEESTDTQYF. The CDR3 nucleotides read TGTGCCAGCAGCTTAGAGGAGAGCACAGATACGCAGTATTTT.

The chain recombines TRBV7-9 with TRBJ2-7; 9 positions agree with TRBD1. The CDR3 has 15 amino acids. After removal of 5 bases from V and 2 bases from J, the junction contained 7 bases not matched to a gene. The germline gives CDR1 SEHNR, CDR2 FQNEAQ (reference sequence). The CDR3 loop is CASSRGQGGTYEQYF. As DNA, the CDR3 is TGTGCCAGCAGCCGGGGACAGGGAGGGACCTACGAGCAGTACTTC.

J is TRBJ2-1 and V is TRBV7-9; 10 nucleotides match TRBD2. CDR3 length equals 15 residues. Losses at the gene ends were 1 base for V and 4 bases for J; bases not matched to a gene: 1. The germline V gene has CDR1 SEHNR and CDR2 FQNEAQ (reference sequence). In nucleotides, the CDR3 is TGTGCCAGCAGCTTAGAACTAGCGGGATACAATGAGCAGTTCTTC. It specifies CASSLELAGYNEQFF.

This clone was detected only once. The genes are TRBV11-2 and TRBJ2-3; D uncertain. Trimming left V 5 bases short and J 2 bases short, with 11 bases between. Germline CDR1 is SGHAT and CDR2 is FQNNGV. The CDR3 length is 14 residues. For the CDR3, the DNA is TGTGCCAGCAGCCCATGGACCAACACAGATACGCAGTATTTT. Translated: CASSPWTNTDTQYF. The full variable domain, with the rest looked up from reference TRBV11-2 and TRBJ2-3, is EAGVAQSPRYKIIEKRQSVAFWCNPISGHATLYWYQQILGQGPKLLIQFQNNGVVDDSQLPKDRFSAERLKGVDSTLKIQPAKLEDSAVYLCASSPWTNTDTQYFGPGTRLTVL.

CDR3 DNA sequence: TGTGCCAGCAGCCCCCCGGGAGTCGGCACTGAAGCTTTCTTT. It yields the protein CASSPPGVGTEAFF. V is TRBV7-9 and J is TRBJ1-1; no reliable D call. The CDR3 runs 14 residues. V was clipped by 5 bases and J by 4 bases, with 14 bases between them. Germline values: CDR1 SEHNR, CDR2 FQNEAQ (reference sequence). The entire variable domain, with the rest obtained from reference TRBV7-9 and TRBJ1-1, is as follows: DTGVSQNPRHKITKRGQNVTFRCDPISEHNRLYWYRQTLGQGPEFLTYFQNEAQLEKSRLLSDRFSAERPKGSFSTLEIQRTEQGDSAMYLCASSPPGVGTEAFFGQGTRLTVV.